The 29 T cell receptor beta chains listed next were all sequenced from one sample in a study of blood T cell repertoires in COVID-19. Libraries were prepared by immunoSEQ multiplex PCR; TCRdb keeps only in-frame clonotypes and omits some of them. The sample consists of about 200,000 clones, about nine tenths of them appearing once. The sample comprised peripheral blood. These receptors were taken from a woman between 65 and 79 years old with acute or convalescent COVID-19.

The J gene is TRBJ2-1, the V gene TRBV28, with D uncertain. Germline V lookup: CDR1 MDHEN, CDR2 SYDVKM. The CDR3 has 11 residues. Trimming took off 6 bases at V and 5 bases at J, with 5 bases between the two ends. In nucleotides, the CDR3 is TGTGCCAGCAGCCTAGACAATGAGCAGTTCTTC. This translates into CASSLDNEQFF.

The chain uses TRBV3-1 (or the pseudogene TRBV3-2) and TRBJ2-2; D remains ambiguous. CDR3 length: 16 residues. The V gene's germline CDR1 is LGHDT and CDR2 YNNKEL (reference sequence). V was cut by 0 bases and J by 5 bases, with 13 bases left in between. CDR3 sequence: CASSQDRPGGTGELFF. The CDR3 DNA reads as TGTGCCAGCAGCCAAGACAGGCCCGGTGGGACCGGGGAGCTGTTTTTT.

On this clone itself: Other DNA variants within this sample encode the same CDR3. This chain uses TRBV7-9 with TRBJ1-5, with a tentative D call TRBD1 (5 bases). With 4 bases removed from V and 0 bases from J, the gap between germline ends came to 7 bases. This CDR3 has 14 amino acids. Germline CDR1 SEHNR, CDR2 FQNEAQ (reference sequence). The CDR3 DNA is TGTGCCAGCAGCTCCGACAGTAGCAATCAGCCCCAGCATTTT. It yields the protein CASSSDSSNQPQHF.

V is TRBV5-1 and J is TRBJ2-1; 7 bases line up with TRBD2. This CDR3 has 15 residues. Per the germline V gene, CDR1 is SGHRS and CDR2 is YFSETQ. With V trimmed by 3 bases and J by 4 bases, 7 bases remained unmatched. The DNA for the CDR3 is TGCGCCAGCAGCTCCGGGACTACACTATACAATGAGCAGTTCTTC. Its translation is CASSSGTTLYNEQFF.

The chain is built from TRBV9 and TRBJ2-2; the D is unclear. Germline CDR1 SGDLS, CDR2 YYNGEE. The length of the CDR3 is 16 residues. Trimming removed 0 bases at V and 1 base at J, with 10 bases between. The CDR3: CASSVAPPGNTGELFF. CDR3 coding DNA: TGTGCCAGCAGCGTAGCCCCACCGGGGAACACCGGGGAGCTGTTTTTT.

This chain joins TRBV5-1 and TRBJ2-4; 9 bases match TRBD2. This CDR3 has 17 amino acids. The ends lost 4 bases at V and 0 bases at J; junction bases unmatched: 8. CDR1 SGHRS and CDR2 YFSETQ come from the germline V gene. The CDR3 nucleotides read TGCGCCAGCAGCGGTATAGCGGGAGCCGTAGCCAAAAACATTCAGTACTTC. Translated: CASSGIAGAVAKNIQYF.

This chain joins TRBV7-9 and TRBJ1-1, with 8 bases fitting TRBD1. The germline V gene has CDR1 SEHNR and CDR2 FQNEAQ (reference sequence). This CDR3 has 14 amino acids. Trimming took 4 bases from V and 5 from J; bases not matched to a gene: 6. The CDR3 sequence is CASSSQGGGTEAFF. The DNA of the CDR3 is TGTGCCAGCAGCTCACAGGGGGGAGGGACTGAAGCTTTCTTT.

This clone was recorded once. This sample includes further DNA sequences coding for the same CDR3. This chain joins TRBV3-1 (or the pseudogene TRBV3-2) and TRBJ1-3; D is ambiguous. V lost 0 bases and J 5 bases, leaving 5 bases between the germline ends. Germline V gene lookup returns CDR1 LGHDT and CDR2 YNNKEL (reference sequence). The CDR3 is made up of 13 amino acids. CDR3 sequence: CASSQDPRNTIYF. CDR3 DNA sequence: TGTGCCAGCAGCCAAGATCCTCGAAACACCATATATTTT.

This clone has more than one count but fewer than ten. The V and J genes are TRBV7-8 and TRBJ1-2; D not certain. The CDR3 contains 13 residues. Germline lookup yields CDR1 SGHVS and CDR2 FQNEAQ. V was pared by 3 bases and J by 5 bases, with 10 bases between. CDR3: CASSFGRAYGYTF. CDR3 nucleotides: TGTGCCAGCAGCTTCGGTCGAGCTTATGGCTACACCTTC.

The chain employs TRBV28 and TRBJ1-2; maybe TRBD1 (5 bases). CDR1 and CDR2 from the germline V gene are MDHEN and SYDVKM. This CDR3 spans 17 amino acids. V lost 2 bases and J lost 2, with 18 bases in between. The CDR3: CASSLPRSGTPNYGYTF. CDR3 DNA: TGTGCCAGCAGTTTACCTAGGTCCGGGACTCCAAACTATGGCTACACCTTC.

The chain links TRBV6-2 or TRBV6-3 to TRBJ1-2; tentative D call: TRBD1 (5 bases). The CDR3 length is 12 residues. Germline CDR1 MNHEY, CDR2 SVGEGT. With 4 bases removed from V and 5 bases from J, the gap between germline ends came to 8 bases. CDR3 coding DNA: TGTGCCAGCAGTTCCAGGGAATATGGCTACACCTTC. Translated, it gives CASSSREYGYTF.

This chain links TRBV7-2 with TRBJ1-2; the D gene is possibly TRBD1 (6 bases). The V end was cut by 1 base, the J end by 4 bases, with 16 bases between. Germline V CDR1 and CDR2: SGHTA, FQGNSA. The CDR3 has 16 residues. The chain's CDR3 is CASSLEARGGRYGYTF. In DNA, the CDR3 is TGTGCCAGCAGCTTAGAGGCGAGGGGGGGGCGCTATGGCTACACCTTC. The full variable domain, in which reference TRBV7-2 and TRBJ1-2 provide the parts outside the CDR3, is GAGVSQSPSNKVTEKGKDVELRCDPISGHTALYWYRQSLGQGLEFLIYFQGNSAPDKSGLPSDRFSAERTGGSVSTLTIQRTQQEDSAVYLCASSLEARGGRYGYTFGSGTRLTVV.

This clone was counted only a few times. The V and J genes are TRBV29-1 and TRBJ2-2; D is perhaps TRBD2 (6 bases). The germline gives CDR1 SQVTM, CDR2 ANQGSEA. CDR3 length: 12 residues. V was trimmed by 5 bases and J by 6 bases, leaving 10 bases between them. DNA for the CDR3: TGCAGCGTTCAAACGGGGGCCGGGGAGCTGTTTTTT. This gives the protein CSVQTGAGELFF.

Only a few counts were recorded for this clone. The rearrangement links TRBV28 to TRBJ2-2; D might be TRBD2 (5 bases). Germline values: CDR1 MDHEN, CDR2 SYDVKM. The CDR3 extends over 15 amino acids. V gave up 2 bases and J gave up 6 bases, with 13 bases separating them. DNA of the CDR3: TGTGCCAGCAGTTTAGGAGGTCTGGGGTCCGGGGAGCTGTTTTTT. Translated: CASSLGGLGSGELFF.

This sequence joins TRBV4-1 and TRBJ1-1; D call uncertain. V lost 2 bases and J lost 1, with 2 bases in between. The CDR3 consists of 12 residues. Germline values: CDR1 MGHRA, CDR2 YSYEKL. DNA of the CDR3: TGCGCCAGCAGCCAACGGAACACTGAAGCTTTCTTT. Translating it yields CASSQRNTEAFF.

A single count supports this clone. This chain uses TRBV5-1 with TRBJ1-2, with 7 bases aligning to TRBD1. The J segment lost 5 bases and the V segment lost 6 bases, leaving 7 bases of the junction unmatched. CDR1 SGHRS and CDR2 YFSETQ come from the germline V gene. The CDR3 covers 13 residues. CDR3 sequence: CASTVEGAYGYTF. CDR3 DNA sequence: TGCGCCAGCACGGTCGAGGGGGCTTATGGCTACACCTTC. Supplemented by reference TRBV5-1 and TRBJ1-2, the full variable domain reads KAGVTQTPRYLIKTRGQQVTLSCSPISGHRSVSWYQQTPGQGLQFLFEYFSETQRNKGNFPGRFSGRQFSNSRSEMNVSTLELGDSALYLCASTVEGAYGYTFGSGTRLTVV.

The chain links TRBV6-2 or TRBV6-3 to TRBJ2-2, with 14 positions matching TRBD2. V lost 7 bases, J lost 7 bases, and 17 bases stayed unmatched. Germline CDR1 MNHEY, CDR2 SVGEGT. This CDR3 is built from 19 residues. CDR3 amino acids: CASTPGLAGGIGGIGELFF. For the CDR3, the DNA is TGTGCCAGCACCCCAGGACTAGCGGGAGGTATCGGGGGCATCGGGGAGCTGTTTTTT.

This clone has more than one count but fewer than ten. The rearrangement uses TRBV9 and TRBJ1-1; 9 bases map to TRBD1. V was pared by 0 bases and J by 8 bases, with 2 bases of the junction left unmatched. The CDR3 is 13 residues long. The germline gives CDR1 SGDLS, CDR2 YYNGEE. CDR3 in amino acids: CASSVAGTGEAFF. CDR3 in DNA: TGTGCCAGCAGCGTAGCTGGGACAGGGGAAGCTTTCTTT.

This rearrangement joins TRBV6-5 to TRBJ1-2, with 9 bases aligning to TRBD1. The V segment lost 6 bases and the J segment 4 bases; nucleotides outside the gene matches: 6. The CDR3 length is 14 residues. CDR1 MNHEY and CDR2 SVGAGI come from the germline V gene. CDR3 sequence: CASRGQGRAYGYTF. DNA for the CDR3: TGTGCCAGCAGAGGACAGGGGCGGGCCTATGGCTACACCTTC.

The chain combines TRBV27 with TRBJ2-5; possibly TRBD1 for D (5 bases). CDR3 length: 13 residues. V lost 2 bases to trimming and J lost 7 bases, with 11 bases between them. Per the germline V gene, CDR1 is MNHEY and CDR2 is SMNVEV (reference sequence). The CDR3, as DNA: TGTGCCAGCAGTTTAAGGGGCTGGGGGACCCAGTACTTC. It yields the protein CASSLRGWGTQYF.

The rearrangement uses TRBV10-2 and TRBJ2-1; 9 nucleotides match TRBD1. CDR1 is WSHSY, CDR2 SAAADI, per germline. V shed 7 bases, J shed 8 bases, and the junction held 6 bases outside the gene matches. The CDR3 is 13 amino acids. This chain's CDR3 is CASTAQGADEQFF. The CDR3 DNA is TGCGCCAGCACAGCACAGGGGGCAGATGAGCAGTTCTTC.

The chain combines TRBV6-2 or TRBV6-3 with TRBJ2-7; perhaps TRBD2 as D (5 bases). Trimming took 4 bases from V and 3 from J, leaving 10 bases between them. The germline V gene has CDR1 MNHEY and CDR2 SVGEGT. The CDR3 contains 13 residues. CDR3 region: CASSLADYYEQYF. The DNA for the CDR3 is TGTGCCAGCAGTTTAGCTGACTACTACGAGCAGTACTTC.

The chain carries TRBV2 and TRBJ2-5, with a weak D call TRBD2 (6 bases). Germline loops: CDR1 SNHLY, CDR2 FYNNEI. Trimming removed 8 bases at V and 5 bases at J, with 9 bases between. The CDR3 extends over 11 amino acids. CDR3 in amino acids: CASGRFETQYF. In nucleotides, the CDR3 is TGTGCCAGCGGGAGGTTTGAGACCCAGTACTTC. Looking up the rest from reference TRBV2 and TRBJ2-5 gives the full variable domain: EPEVTQTPSHQVTQMGQEVILRCVPISNHLYFYWYRQILGQKVEFLVSFYNNEISEKSEIFDDQFSVERPDGSNFTLKIRSTKLEDSAMYFCASGRFETQYFGPGTRLLVL.

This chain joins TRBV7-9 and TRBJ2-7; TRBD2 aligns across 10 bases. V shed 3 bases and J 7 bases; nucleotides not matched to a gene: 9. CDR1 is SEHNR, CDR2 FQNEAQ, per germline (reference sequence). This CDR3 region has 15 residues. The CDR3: CASSLVAGGFEEQYF. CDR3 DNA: TGTGCCAGCAGCTTGGTAGCGGGGGGTTTTGAGGAGCAGTACTTC.

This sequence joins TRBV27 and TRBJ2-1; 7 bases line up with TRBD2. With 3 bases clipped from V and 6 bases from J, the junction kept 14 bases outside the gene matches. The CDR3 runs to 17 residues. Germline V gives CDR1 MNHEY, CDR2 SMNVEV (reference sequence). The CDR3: CASSFLVSGWAGNEQFF. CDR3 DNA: TGTGCCAGCAGTTTTTTGGTTAGCGGGTGGGCGGGCAATGAGCAGTTCTTC.

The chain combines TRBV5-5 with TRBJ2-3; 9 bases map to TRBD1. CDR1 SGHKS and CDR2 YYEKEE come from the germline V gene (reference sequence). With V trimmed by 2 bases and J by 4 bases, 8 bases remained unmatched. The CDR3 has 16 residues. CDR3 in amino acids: CASSFRDRVVADTQYF. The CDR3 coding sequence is TGTGCCAGCAGCTTCCGGGACAGGGTTGTTGCAGATACGCAGTATTTT.

CDR3 amino acids: CASSLEGRRDTGELFF. CDR3 coding DNA: TGTGCCAGCAGCTTAGAAGGGAGGAGGGACACCGGGGAGCTGTTTTTT. The gene calls are TRBV5-5 and TRBJ2-2; D is perhaps TRBD2 (6 bases). This CDR3 contains 16 residues. V was pared by 2 bases and J by 3 bases, with 14 bases between. Germline CDR1 reads SGHKS; CDR2 reads YYEKEE (reference sequence).

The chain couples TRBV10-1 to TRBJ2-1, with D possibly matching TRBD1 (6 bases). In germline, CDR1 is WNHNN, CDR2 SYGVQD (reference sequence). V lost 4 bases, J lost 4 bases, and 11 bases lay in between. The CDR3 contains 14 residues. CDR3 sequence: CASSGTDLYNEQFF. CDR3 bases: TGCGCCAGCAGTGGGACAGATTTATACAATGAGCAGTTCTTC.

The chain's CDR3 is CATANVNTEAFF. The DNA of the CDR3 is TGTGCAACTGCCAATGTGAACACTGAAGCTTTCTTT. The chain uses TRBV5-4 and TRBJ1-1; no clear D. CDR1 is SGHNT and CDR2 is YYREEE in the germline V gene (reference sequence). The CDR3 contains 12 residues.